Listed here is a single TCR beta chain. What antigen it recognizes has not been identified. Base qualities are missing; no much larger clone stands one base away. Libraries were constructed by the immunoSEQ multiplex PCR assay. For the multiplex PCR, a mixture combining 60 forward primers for TCR Vbeta segments and 13 reverse primers for TCR Jbeta segments was used. The CDR3 region of rearranged TCR beta genes was amplified from genomic DNA with a multiplex PCR assay. Amplified TCR beta libraries were sequenced as 87-base-pair reads on the Illumina HiSeq System. Per the authors' processing: A later analysis tallied roughly 78 million unique TCR beta chains across the 700 or so repertoires, and around 10 million of those chains were shared by two or more donors. Raw reads were error-corrected and collapsed into unique sequences with a nearest-neighbor algorithm that merged closely related sequences to remove PCR and sequencing errors. V, D and J gene segments were assigned by aligning CDR3 sequences to IMGT reference sequences. For a sequence to be retained, at least a six-nucleotide match to both a V gene segment and a J gene segment was required. A rearrangement was called productive if the CDR3 had no stop codons and remained in frame with V and J, and every other rearrangement was called non-productive. CDR3 was defined according to IMGT convention as the region running from the second conserved V-encoded cysteine to the conserved J-encoded phenylalanine. Sequences without an unambiguous match to a single V gene segment were excluded from the earlier analysis of 450 to 650 of the donors. In an earlier analysis of 587 of the donors, V segments were called functional above 56.7% productive rearrangements and were called segregating when the between-donor standard deviation exceeded 5%. A statistical classification framework was built to diagnose cytomegalovirus status from the catalog of TCR beta chain sequences. In a later analysis, TCR nucleotide sequences were compared against IMGT/GENE-DB human TR gene sequences so that V and J genes could be assigned. Using the TCRdist pipeline, a later analysis assigned CDR3 sequences along with most-parsimonious VDJ recombination scenarios. In a later analysis, every TCR beta chain was defined by the combination of its CDR3 amino acid sequence and its V-gene family, and reads without a unique V-gene family were dropped. As a way to deal with suspected cross-contamination and a sequencing artifact, a later analysis dropped hundreds of nucleotide sequences that were highly shared and had low generation probability. In a later analysis, a clonal expansion index for each public chain was calculated from normalized within-repertoire ranks of inferred template counts. Generation probabilities in a later analysis came from a VDJ recombination model fitted to out-of-frame rearrangements, and those results were checked against IGoR. In a later analysis, hypergeometric tests were used to score TCR-TCR, TCR-HLA and TCR-CMV co-occurrence, with a repertoire-size bias correction applied to TCR pairs. To estimate false discovery rates, a later analysis permuted the HLA or CMV assignments 20 times. A later analysis grouped co-occurring TCRs with DBSCAN, adding TCRdist sequence similarity when clustering within HLA-allele-positive subsets. Co-occurrence clustering excluded repertoires with fewer than 30,000 or more than 120,000 public chains, plus five with anomalous nucleotide sharing. The table was pulled from immuneACCESS by TCRdb, which kept in-frame rearrangements only. Such tables lose some clones; where checked, under half of the loss comes from unresolved V genes, and the rest has no known cause. The V and J calls and clone size were taken over from that table, and D and trimming were inferred from the DNA. This sample is represented by about 83,000 clones; roughly 79% of them were singletons. Around 1.9% of the sample is taken by the ten largest.

This specimen comes from a study of cytomegalovirus exposure and HLA in healthy donors (dated by TCRdb to the late 2010s). Regarding the complete study: An earlier analysis of a few hundred of the donors reported under 300 Gb of sequence data and 117 million unique TCR beta sequences obtained from around 190 million T cells. Rather than drawing on any new phenotypic data, the later analysis identified candidate immune exposures from TCR beta sequences and the way those sequences occurred across donors. Among 398 genotyped donors of the cohort, an average of approximately 220,000 unique TCR beta nucleotide sequences was sequenced per donor, of which about 19% were non-productive. An earlier analysis of 587 of the donors applied high-throughput TCR beta sequencing to assess whether each TCR beta V gene segment acted as functional or pseudogenic. Donor age, sex, ethnicity and CMV serostatus were collected together with the repertoire data. An early release that covered 640 HLA-typed donors contained approximately 300 gigabases of sequencing data and 70 million to 100 million unique TCR sequences. A later analysis re-examined previously published TCR beta repertoires from more than 550 donors and added high-resolution HLA genotyping to investigate patterns of TCR occurrence. The genetic ancestry cluster associated with self-reported Caucasian donors included around four fifths of the 300 to 400 genotyped donors. The aim of the study was to test whether cataloging public T cell receptors could identify signatures of past pathogen exposure. Because of strong linkage in the cohort, 4 to 6 DR-DQ haplotypes were treated as single units for association and clustering. Besides the first cohort of 550 to 750 subjects, a separate validation cohort made up of roughly 120 different subjects was used. In a later genetic analysis, genome-wide SNP genotypes for about 55% of the roughly 700 donors were used, and that subset was treated as a discovery cohort. To predict cytomegalovirus infection status, the study brought together high-throughput TCR immunosequencing, statistical association of individual TCRs with disease status, and machine learning. All discovery cohort repertoires had been generated on a single sequencing platform. The T cell repertoires of 666 subjects were profiled by immunosequencing and related to cytomegalovirus serostatus. HLA typing included class I and class II loci at four-digit resolution. The number of donors typed differed by locus, with about 629-640 for A, B, C, DRB1 and DQB1, roughly 520 for DQA1, approximately 580 for DPA1, and 472 for DPB1. Overall results and qualifications from the work: Because the 87-base-pair reads could not distinguish some IMGT-functional V segments, including TRBV6-2 and TRBV6-3, those segments were excluded. In this cohort, only TCR beta chains were sequenced, and detectable features were limited by the absence of alpha or paired-chain data. Presence/absence analyses assumed roughly uniform sequencing depth across donors, an assumption that may not hold. A later analysis associated 15,000 to 20,000 TCR beta sequences with specific HLA alleles at a false discovery rate of 0.05. According to the authors, the approach could potentially be generalized to other disease states and immunological phenotypes. The classifier was reported to diagnose cytomegalovirus status with high specificity and sensitivity in both the original cohort and the validation cohort. Because HLA typing was missing for some donors at each locus, association tests included only the typed subset. Compared with the approximately 710-donor mean, donors in an Asian-associated ancestry cluster had fewer N-insertions in productive TCRs, according to a later genetic analysis. In a later analysis, most CMV-associated TCR beta chains were found to appear HLA-restricted, with HLA associations seemingly driven largely by CMV exposure. Because counts were too low, about 15 rarely observed V segments, including chromosome 9 orphons, were left out of the earlier analysis of about 620 of the donors. A few of the identified cytomegalovirus-associated TCR beta chains were confirmed in vitro to be specific for cytomegalovirus antigens. According to a later analysis, parvovirus B19, influenza, CMV and Epstein-Barr virus appeared linked to several top co-occurrence clusters. Immune exposure information for the cohort was limited to CMV serostatus. A further reported finding was that TCR beta sequences accurately predicted the HLA-A and HLA-B alleles for most subjects in the first cohort. When HLA alleles, especially DR and DQ, strongly co-occurred, TCR associations were difficult to assign to individual alleles. The sequencing pipeline was judged likely to have produced a cluster of highly shared sequence variants as a technical artifact. In a later genetic analysis, a missense DCLRE1C variant was associated with V-gene and J-gene trimming of TCR beta chains, and the association was replicated in an independent cohort. The study listed 150 to 200 TCR beta chains as associated with cytomegalovirus. In a later analysis, HLA-associated TCR beta chains showed more clonal expansion and lower generation probabilities than non-associated chains that were equally common. Linkage disequilibrium might explain the correlated functional status among segregating V segments, but an unknown experimental factor could not be ruled out. In an earlier analysis of 587 of the donors, most TCR beta V segments were observed in productive rearrangements about 87% or about 30% of the time, broadly matching IMGT annotations. According to a later analysis, TCR association rates differed among HLA loci, with DRB1 alleles showing the most associated TCRs and HLA-C alleles showing the fewest. Most TCR sequences were observed very rarely across donors, whereas some public TCRs were present in many individuals.

In total, 666 healthy bone marrow donors made up the cohort. At the time of sampling, all cohort members were nominally healthy, though unrecorded immune exposures were likely present. The donor tested CMV seronegative, placing the donor among the 350 to 400 seronegative members of the cohort. Each donor provided a peripheral blood sample, and peripheral blood mononuclear cells were used for TCR beta sequencing. The Qiagen DNeasy Blood Extraction Kit was used to extract genomic DNA from the blood cell samples. CDR3 length: 14 amino acids, cysteine to phenylalanine. Left in the record is the CDR3 DNA by itself, 42 bases read in frame from the first base. V is pruned by 4 bases and J by 4 bases, leaving 6 bases of the junction without a gene match. Reading the germline V gene gives CDR1 MDHEN and CDR2 SYDVKM.

The sequence links TRBV28 to TRBJ1-1; 7 central bases correspond to TRBD1. This sequence was found in a woman aged 25 to 45 in good health and CMV-seronegative. The specimen sequenced was PBMCs. Here the CDR3 is given as CASSSTGDATEAFF. The nucleotides are TGTGCCAGCAGTTCCACAGGGGATGCCACTGAAGCTTTCTTT. The CDR3 plus the reference TRBV28 and TRBJ1-1 genes for the other parts give the full variable domain: DVKVTQSSRYLVKRTGEKVFLECVQDMDHENMFWYRQDPGLGLRLIYFSYDVKMKEKGDIPEGYSVSREKKERFSLILESASTNQTSMYLCASSSTGDATEAFFGQGTRLTVV.